This passage covers 6 T cell receptor beta chains from one sample sequenced in a study of T cell responses to AZD1222 COVID-19 vaccine. Method: immunoSEQ multiplex PCR; TCRdb's copy keeps in-frame clones and lacks some. Here the sample spans some 110,000 clones, approximately 89% being singletons. The sample consisted of peripheral blood, taken 28 days after the second AZD1222 dose. These receptors were obtained from an adult who received the AZD1222 COVID-19 vaccine.

CDR3 in amino acids: CASSRDRDSPLHF. The DNA of the CDR3 is TGTGCCAGCTCACGGGACAGGGATTCACCCCTCCACTTT. The chain links TRBV18 to TRBJ1-6, with 9 nucleotides matching TRBD1. Germline CDR1 reads KGHSH; CDR2 reads LQKENI. Trimming cost V 4 bases and J 8 bases; bases outside gene matches: 0. The CDR3 runs 13 residues.

The V and J genes are TRBV28 and TRBJ2-1; D is perhaps TRBD2 (7 bases). CDR3 length equals 15 residues. V was pared by 3 bases and J by 7 bases, with 16 bases between. Germline loops: CDR1 MDHEN, CDR2 SYDVKM. This CDR3 reads CASSFWGGSVNEQFF. The DNA for the CDR3 is TGTGCCAGCAGTTTTTGGGGGGGCAGTGTAAATGAGCAGTTCTTC.

The gene calls are TRBV3-1 (or the pseudogene TRBV3-2) and TRBJ1-3, with 11 bases identical to TRBD1. This CDR3 has 15 residues. V lost 4 bases, J lost 3 bases, and 2 bases stayed unmatched. CDR1 LGHDT and CDR2 YNNKEL come from the germline V gene (reference sequence). The CDR3 DNA sequence: TGTGCCAGCAGCCGGACAGGGGGCGTTGGAAACACCATATATTTT. It translates to CASSRTGGVGNTIYF.

V and J are TRBV28 and TRBJ2-7, with D maybe TRBD1 (5 bases). Trimming took off 6 bases at V and 7 bases at J, with 19 bases between the two ends. Germline CDR1 MDHEN, CDR2 SYDVKM. The CDR3 is 14 amino acids. In nucleotides, the CDR3 is TGTGCCAGCAGCGCGACGGTGGGGCGCCGGGAGCAGTACTTC. As protein: CASSATVGRREQYF. Full variable domain (rest looked up from reference TRBV28 and TRBJ2-7): DVKVTQSSRYLVKRTGEKVFLECVQDMDHENMFWYRQDPGLGLRLIYFSYDVKMKEKGDIPEGYSVSREKKERFSLILESASTNQTSMYLCASSATVGRREQYFGPGTRLTVT.

The chain combines TRBV24-1 with TRBJ1-2; 8 nucleotides match TRBD1. Germline assignment: CDR1 KGHDR and CDR2 SFDVKD. This CDR3 has 13 amino acids. V lost 9 bases and J lost 7; bases outside the gene matches: 9. The CDR3: CATAVQGEAGYTF. CDR3 DNA: TGTGCCACCGCAGTACAGGGGGAGGCTGGCTACACCTTC.

This chain uses TRBV30 with TRBJ1-2; no clear D. Germline CDR1 and CDR2: GTSNPN and SVGIG (reference sequence). Trimming removed 0 bases at V and 5 bases at J, with 7 bases between. The CDR3 sequence is 12 residues long. CDR3 sequence: CAWSVSLYGYTF. The CDR3 DNA follows: TGTGCCTGGAGTGTATCCCTATATGGCTACACCTTC.